These 25 T cell receptor beta chains came from one sample sequenced in a study of blood T cell repertoires in COVID-19. The assay was immunoSEQ multiplex PCR, and TCRdb's table has in-frame clones only and misses some. Among 250,000 to 350,000 clones listed, around 90% were seen once. The source material was PBMCs or T cells enriched from blood (not recorded which). Receptors originate from a man aged 60 to 75 who had recovered from COVID-19.

The V and J genes are TRBV9 and TRBJ1-5; possible D gene TRBD1, 5 bases. The CDR3 extends over 13 amino acids. V gave up 0 bases and J gave up 6 bases, with 7 bases separating them. Germline CDR1 is SGDLS and CDR2 is YYNGEE. The DNA for the CDR3 is TGTGCCAGCAGCGTAGGAAGGGGTCAGCCCCAGCATTTT. As protein: CASSVGRGQPQHF. The complete variable domain, with remaining parts taken from reference TRBV9 and TRBJ1-5, reads DSGVTQTPKHLITATGQRVTLRCSPRSGDLSVYWYQQSLDQGLQFLIQYYNGEERAKGNILERFSAQQFPDLHSELNLSSLELGDSALYFCASSVGRGQPQHFGDGTRLSIL.

The count of this clone is one. The chain couples TRBV5-4 to TRBJ1-2, with TRBD1 matching over 8 bases. The CDR3 is made up of 13 amino acids. Trimming at V came to 6 bases and at J to 8 bases, leaving 9 bases not matched to a gene. Germline values: CDR1 SGHNT, CDR2 YYREEE (reference sequence). The CDR3 spells CASTDRVARGYTF. CDR3 bases: TGTGCCAGCACGGACAGGGTTGCGAGGGGCTACACCTTC.

This chain uses TRBV7-9 with TRBJ2-7; tentatively, D is TRBD1 (5 bases). Trimming pared 3 bases from V and 5 bases from J, leaving 11 bases between. The CDR3 consists of 13 residues. The germline V gene has CDR1 SEHNR and CDR2 FQNEAQ (reference sequence). CDR3 nucleotides: TGTGCCAGCAGCTTTAACCAGGGTAACGAGCAGTACTTC. This sequence encodes CASSFNQGNEQYF.

The J gene is TRBJ1-6, the V gene TRBV5-6, with no clear D. CDR1 SGHDT and CDR2 YYEEEE come from the germline V gene. Trimming pared 0 bases from V and 4 bases from J, leaving 11 bases between. The CDR3 has 16 residues. As DNA, the CDR3 is TGTGCCAGCAGCTTGGCGGCGGGTCCTTATAATTCACCCCTCCACTTT. It translates to CASSLAAGPYNSPLHF.

The genes are TRBV7-8 and TRBJ2-7; a weak D match, TRBD2 (5 bases). CDR1 is SGHVS and CDR2 is FQNEAQ in the germline V gene. The CDR3 covers 14 residues. V lost 4 bases and J 7 bases, leaving 17 bases between the germline ends. CDR3 loop: CASSSRLKMGEQYF. In DNA, the CDR3 is TGTGCCAGCAGCTCCCGACTAAAGATGGGGGAGCAGTACTTC.

The chain carries TRBV4-3 and TRBJ2-3, with 7 nucleotides matching TRBD2. CDR3 length equals 17 residues. Germline V gives CDR1 LGHNA, CDR2 YSLEER. Trimming cost V 4 bases and J 1 base; bases outside gene matches: 11. CDR3 DNA sequence: TGCGCCAGCAGCCCCTGGGAGAGGGCGGGGGGCACAGATACGCAGTATTTT. Translation: CASSPWERAGGTDTQYF.

V gene TRBV5-5 combines with J gene TRBJ2-2; perhaps TRBD2 as D (6 bases). CDR3 length: 16 amino acids. CDR1 is SGHKS and CDR2 is YYEKEE in the germline V gene (reference sequence). Trimming left V 0 bases short and J 5 bases short, with 14 bases between. The DNA for the CDR3 is TGTGCCAGCAGCTTGGGGAAGGGAGGCGGTACCGGGGAGCTGTTTTTT. Translating it yields CASSLGKGGGTGELFF.

J is TRBJ2-3 and V is TRBV9, with D maybe TRBD1 (6 bases). Germline CDR1 reads SGDLS; CDR2 reads YYNGEE. This CDR3 region has 15 residues. The V end was cut by 3 bases, the J end by 1 base, with 12 bases between. The CDR3 reads CASSAPSGGTDTQYF. The CDR3 region has the DNA TGTGCCAGCAGCGCCCCGTCAGGGGGCACAGATACGCAGTATTTT.

This chain connects TRBV7-6 to TRBJ2-3, with no clear D. The CDR3 covers 13 residues. V was cut by 5 bases and J by 2 bases, with 8 bases left in between. Germline V gene data show CDR1 as SGHVS and CDR2 as FNYEAQ. CDR3 amino acids: CASSLSITDTQYF. The CDR3 DNA sequence: TGTGCCAGCAGCCTATCGATCACAGATACGCAGTATTTT.

This rearrangement joins TRBV6-4 to TRBJ1-4; 9 bases are a match to TRBD1. CDR3 length: 15 amino acids. The germline gives CDR1 MRHNA, CDR2 SNTAGT. The trim removed 4 bases at V and 5 bases at J, leaving 5 bases unmatched. The CDR3 sequence is CASSVTGTGNEKLFF. The CDR3 DNA reads as TGTGCCAGCAGTGTCACTGGGACAGGGAATGAAAAACTGTTTTTT.

This chain joins TRBV4-2 and TRBJ1-3; no clear D gene. V was shortened by 4 bases and J by 2 bases, with 9 bases between the two germline ends. The CDR3 has 14 residues. Per the germline V gene, CDR1 is LGHNA and CDR2 is YNFKEQ. The CDR3 coding sequence is TGTGCCAGCAGCCGAGGTCACCCTGGAAACACCATATATTTT. Encoded protein: CASSRGHPGNTIYF.

This CDR3 reads CASSPLGVDYGYTF. The CDR3 DNA reads as TGTGCCAGCAGCCCTCTCGGGGTAGACTATGGCTACACCTTC. V and J are TRBV9 and TRBJ1-2; no reliable D call. Germline V gene data show CDR1 as SGDLS and CDR2 as YYNGEE. V was clipped by 4 bases and J by 3 bases, with 13 bases between them. The CDR3 sequence is 14 residues long.

The rearrangement joins TRBV5-4 to TRBJ1-1; D perhaps matches TRBD1 (6 bases). The CDR3 has 15 residues. The V end lost 3 bases, the J end lost 4 bases, and 16 bases lay between the germline ends. CDR1 is SGHNT, CDR2 YYREEE, per germline (reference sequence). CDR3 amino acids: CASSSRQEIGTEAFF. The CDR3, as DNA: TGTGCCAGCAGCTCTCGACAGGAGATCGGCACTGAAGCTTTCTTT.

The rearrangement joins TRBV4-1 to TRBJ2-7, with TRBD1 identical over 9 bases. V was pared by 4 bases and J by 4 bases, with 17 bases of the junction left unmatched. Germline CDR1 reads MGHRA; CDR2 reads YSYEKL. The length of the CDR3 is 18 residues. The CDR3 coding sequence is TGCGCCAGCAGCCGTGATAAAGACCCGGGACAGGGTTTTTACGAGCAGTACTTC. Protein product: CASSRDKDPGQGFYEQYF.

This sequence joins TRBV5-8 and TRBJ2-1, with TRBD1 identical over 9 bases. This CDR3 spans 16 amino acids. With V trimmed by 4 bases and J by 4 bases, 9 bases remained unmatched. Germline V gene data show CDR1 as SGHTS and CDR2 as YDEGEE. The CDR3 spells CASSETGGRVYNEQFF. CDR3 nucleotides: TGTGCCAGCAGCGAGACAGGGGGAAGGGTTTACAATGAGCAGTTCTTC.

The chain is built from TRBV5-1 and TRBJ2-1; 8 nucleotides match TRBD2. Germline-derived CDR1 and CDR2 are SGHRS and YFSETQ. The CDR3 length is 13 residues. Trimming removed 4 bases from V and 12 bases from J; junction bases left unmatched: 9. The CDR3 nucleotides are TGCGCCAGCAGCCTAGCGGGCCGGTCGGGGCAGTTCTTC. Amino acid sequence: CASSLAGRSGQFF.

The chain uses TRBV5-1 and TRBJ1-6; 7 nucleotides line up with TRBD1. V was pared by 4 bases and J by 6 bases, with 7 bases of the junction left unmatched. The germline V gene has CDR1 SGHRS and CDR2 YFSETQ. The CDR3 totals 15 residues. The CDR3 is CASSNGDRFNSPLHF. The DNA for the CDR3 is TGCGCCAGCAGCAACGGGGACAGATTTAATTCACCCCTCCACTTT.

CDR3 region: CASSVDRGRPYEQYF. Written as DNA, the CDR3 is TGTGCCAGCAGCGTAGACAGGGGGCGCCCCTACGAGCAGTACTTC. The V gene is TRBV5-4, the J gene TRBJ2-7; 10 nucleotides agree with TRBD1. J lost 2 bases, V lost 4 bases, and 6 bases had no gene match. CDR3 length: 15 amino acids. Germline V gene data show CDR1 as SGHNT and CDR2 as YYREEE (reference sequence).

This clone was observed a few times. The V gene is TRBV7-7, the J gene TRBJ1-4; tentatively, D is TRBD1 (6 bases). This CDR3 is built from 18 residues. From germline, CDR1 is SSHAT and CDR2 FNYEAQ (reference sequence). CDR3 amino acids: CARRLGGARSLSYEKLFF. CDR3 bases: TGTGCAAGGAGACTGGGGGGGGCCCGGTCTTTATCTTATGAAAAACTGTTTTTT.

The gene calls are TRBV25-1 and TRBJ1-6; 7 bases fit TRBD1. The V segment lost 4 bases and the J segment 9 bases; nucleotides outside the gene matches: 3. The length of the CDR3 is 13 residues. CDR1 is MGHDK and CDR2 is SYGVNS in the germline V gene. CDR3 region: CASSVGTASPLHF. Here the CDR3 DNA reads TGTGCCAGCAGTGTCGGGACAGCTTCACCCCTCCACTTT.

The chain has TRBV5-1 and TRBJ2-7; the D is unclear. The V gene lost 0 bases and the J gene lost 5 bases, with 15 bases spanning the gap. The germline gives CDR1 SGHRS, CDR2 YFSETQ. The CDR3 sequence is 15 residues long. The CDR3 here is CASSLVQAELNEQYF. The CDR3 DNA reads as TGCGCCAGCAGCTTGGTGCAGGCAGAGTTAAACGAGCAGTACTTC.

The chain joins TRBV9 to TRBJ1-1, with D perhaps TRBD1 (6 bases). The length of the CDR3 is 16 residues. From germline, CDR1 is SGDLS and CDR2 YYNGEE. V dropped 0 bases and J dropped 0 bases, with 12 bases sitting between them. This CDR3 reads CASSVGGRELNTEAFF. The DNA for the CDR3 is TGTGCCAGCAGCGTAGGGGGGCGCGAGTTGAACACTGAAGCTTTCTTT.

The chain combines TRBV7-9 with TRBJ2-7, with TRBD1 matching 7 bases. There are 14 residues in the CDR3. Germline CDR1 SEHNR, CDR2 FQNEAQ (reference sequence). The J segment lost 1 base and the V segment lost 5 bases, leaving 5 bases of the junction unmatched. CDR3 nucleotide sequence: TGTGCCAGCAGCATACCGGGACAGTCCTACGAGCAGTACTTC. This encodes CASSIPGQSYEQYF.

The chain is built from TRBV4-1 and TRBJ2-5, with TRBD2 as a possible D gene (6 bases). The CDR3 has 15 amino acids. V was pared by 1 base and J by 5 bases, with 14 bases between. Germline V lookup: CDR1 MGHRA, CDR2 YSYEKL. CDR3 DNA sequence: TGCGCCAGCAGCCAAGCTTTTCCGGCGGGGGAGACCCAGTACTTC. Protein: CASSQAFPAGETQYF.

The J gene is TRBJ1-4, the V gene TRBV30, with 8 bases identical to TRBD1. From germline, CDR1 is GTSNPN and CDR2 SVGIG (reference sequence). The ends lost 4 bases at V and 0 bases at J; junction bases unmatched: 4. The CDR3 loop spans 15 amino acids. The CDR3 region is CAWTGGGATNEKLFF. The CDR3 DNA is TGTGCCTGGACAGGGGGCGGGGCAACTAATGAAAAACTGTTTTTT.